This TCR beta chain was found in a study of blood T cell repertoires in COVID-19. Study background: Samples taken during acute and convalescent COVID-19 were collected in the United States, Italy and Spain.

Original analysis: The authors estimated nucleated cell counts from reference gene primer amplification. Only in-frame clones appear in the TCRdb table, and some are missing; sequencing was by immunoSEQ multiplex PCR. D and trimming come from the DNA, and the V and J calls and clone size come from that table. This table holds about 230,000 clones, 75% to 90% found once. This clone was seen a handful of times. Trimming removed 4 bases from V and 0 bases from J; junction bases left unmatched: 7. CDR3 size: 16 residues. Germline V gene sequence: CDR1 MNHEY, CDR2 SMNVEV (reference sequence). The receptor was derived from a woman in her seventies with active or convalescent COVID-19. The chain couples TRBV27 to TRBJ2-7, with TRBD1 matching over 9 bases. Sequencing input: peripheral blood. The CDR3 is CASSWGQGKASYEQYF. The DNA of the CDR3 is TGTGCCAGCAGTTGGGGACAGGGTAAAGCCTCCTACGAGCAGTACTTC.